The 12 T cell receptor beta chains given below trace back to one sample, sequenced in a study of shared clonotypes between healthy human individuals. Some clones are missing from TCRdb's copy, which holds only in-frame ones; the method was immunoSEQ multiplex PCR. The table includes 1.6 million or so clones, about 98.5% detected once. Source material: naive CD4+ T cells sorted from blood. As for subset: CD45RA+ positively selected. All receptors come from a man under 40 in good health.

This chain uses TRBV6-5 with TRBJ2-2, with a weak D call TRBD2 (6 bases). This CDR3 has 15 amino acids. The V end was cut by 3 bases, the J end by 5 bases, with 13 bases between. Germline lookup yields CDR1 MNHEY and CDR2 SVGAGI. The CDR3 DNA reads TGTGCCAGCAGTTATGGGAGGATGAGGACCGGGGAGCTGTTTTTT. This sequence encodes CASSYGRMRTGELFF.

The rearrangement links TRBV2 to TRBJ1-1; the match to TRBD1 covers 9 bases. Trimming took 7 bases from V and 9 from J; bases not matched to a gene: 9. CDR3 length: 13 amino acids. Germline V CDR1 and CDR2: SNHLY, FYNNEI. CDR3 sequence (DNA): TGTGCCAGCACGTCAGCTACAGGGGGCCAAGCTTTCTTT. Translation: CASTSATGGQAFF.

This chain links TRBV29-1 with TRBJ2-1, with no clear D. The V end lost 2 bases, the J end lost 4 bases, and 0 bases lay between the germline ends. Germline-derived CDR1 and CDR2 are SQVTM and ANQGSEA. The CDR3 extends over 10 amino acids. The CDR3 spells CSVEYNEQFF. In nucleotides, the CDR3 is TGCAGCGTTGAATACAATGAGCAGTTCTTC.

The chain carries TRBV7-2 and TRBJ2-7; D is ambiguous. In germline, CDR1 is SGHTA, CDR2 FQGNSA. Trimming shortened V by 5 bases and J by 5 bases, and 10 bases separated the two germline ends. The CDR3 consists of 12 residues. The CDR3 spells CASSRVGNEQYF. As DNA, the CDR3 is TGTGCCAGCAGCCGGGTGGGAAACGAGCAGTACTTC.

The chain combines TRBV21-1 with TRBJ2-7; the DNA was not used to check the table's D call, TRBD2. TRBV21-1 is a pseudogene. This CDR3 region has 11 residues. The CDR3 loop is CASSRELEQYF. CDR3 sequence (DNA): TGTGCCAGCAGCCGGGAGCTCGAGCAGTACTTC.

The genes are TRBV10-3 and TRBJ2-7, with no clear D. This CDR3 contains 13 residues. Deletions cut 10 bases from V and 4 bases from J, with 17 bases between. Germline assignment: CDR1 ENHRY and CDR2 SYGVKD. CDR3 region: CATTSLGVYEQYF. Written as DNA, the CDR3 is TGTGCCACCACAAGTCTGGGCGTTTACGAGCAGTACTTC.

This clone was counted once. The genes are TRBV28 and TRBJ2-7; 7 nucleotides align to TRBD2. The CDR3 runs 18 residues. After removal of 4 bases from V and 0 bases from J, the junction contained 15 bases not matched to a gene. Per the germline V gene, CDR1 is MDHEN and CDR2 is SYDVKM. CDR3 residues: CASSSPAAGIRSSYEQYF. CDR3 DNA: TGTGCCAGCAGTTCTCCCGCAGCGGGAATTCGGAGCTCCTACGAGCAGTACTTC.

J is TRBJ2-7 and V is TRBV10-3; 7 positions match TRBD1. V shed 2 bases, J shed 8 bases, and the junction held 9 bases outside the gene matches. This CDR3 has 14 residues. From germline, CDR1 is ENHRY and CDR2 SYGVKD. The CDR3 DNA follows: TGTGCCATCAGTGAGCCGCTTACAGGGGTGCAGCAGTACTTC. It encodes CAISEPLTGVQQYF.

The chain couples TRBV29-1 to TRBJ1-4; 8 nucleotides match TRBD1. Per germline, CDR1 SQVTM and CDR2 ANQGSEA. The CDR3 is made up of 14 amino acids. The ends lost 3 bases at V and 6 bases at J; junction bases unmatched: 6. CDR3: CSVDRTGSDEKLFF. The CDR3, as DNA: TGCAGCGTTGACCGGACAGGGTCGGATGAAAAACTGTTTTTT.

The chain carries TRBV4-1 and TRBJ2-7; 7 nucleotides align to TRBD2. Looked up from germline, CDR1 is MGHRA and CDR2 is YSYEKL. The CDR3 covers 16 residues. V lost 0 bases and J lost 2; bases outside the gene matches: 7. This CDR3 reads CASSQDPAGLPYEQYF. CDR3 bases: TGCGCCAGCAGCCAAGATCCTGCGGGACTACCCTACGAGCAGTACTTC.

V gene TRBV10-2 combines with J gene TRBJ2-2, with TRBD1 matching over 9 bases. Trimming at V came to 7 bases and at J to 7 bases, leaving 4 bases not matched to a gene. The CDR3 has 13 residues. Germline CDR1 reads WSHSY; CDR2 reads SAAADI. CDR3 in DNA: TGCGCCAGCAAACAGGGGGCAGGCGGGGAGCTGTTTTTT. It specifies CASKQGAGGELFF.

This chain joins TRBV7-9 and TRBJ2-7, with TRBD1 as a possible D gene (5 bases). Trimming stripped 5 bases from V and 3 bases from J, with 14 bases between. Germline V CDR1 and CDR2: SEHNR, FQNEAQ (reference sequence). The CDR3 totals 14 residues. The CDR3 DNA reads as TGTGCCAGCAGCCTAAACTTACAGGTCTACGAGCAGTACTTC. This codes for CASSLNLQVYEQYF. Variable domain in full (rest from reference TRBV7-9 and TRBJ2-7): DTGVSQNPRHKITKRGQNVTFRCDPISEHNRLYWYRQTLGQGPEFLTYFQNEAQLEKSRLLSDRFSAERPKGSFSTLEIQRTEQGDSAMYLCASSLNLQVYEQYFGPGTRLTVT.